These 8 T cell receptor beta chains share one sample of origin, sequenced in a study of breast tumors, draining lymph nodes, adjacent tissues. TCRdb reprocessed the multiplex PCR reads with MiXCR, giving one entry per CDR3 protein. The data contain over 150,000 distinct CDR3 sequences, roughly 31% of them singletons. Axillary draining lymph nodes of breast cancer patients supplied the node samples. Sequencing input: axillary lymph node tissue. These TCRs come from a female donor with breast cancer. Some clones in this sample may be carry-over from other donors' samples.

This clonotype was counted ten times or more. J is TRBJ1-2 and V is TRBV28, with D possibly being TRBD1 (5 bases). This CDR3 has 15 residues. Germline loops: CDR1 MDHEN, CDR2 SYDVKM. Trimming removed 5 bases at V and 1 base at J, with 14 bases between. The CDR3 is CASSQPGPGNYGYTF. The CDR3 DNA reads TGTGCCAGCAGTCAACCGGGACCGGGTAACTATGGCTACACCTTC.

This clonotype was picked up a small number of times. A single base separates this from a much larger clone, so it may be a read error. CDR3 residues: CSARPRTSGPGETQYF. CDR3 in DNA: TGCAGTGCTAGACCCAGGACTAGCGGCCCAGGGGAGACCCAGTACTTC. The V call is TRBV20-1, the J call TRBJ2-5, with TRBD2 identical over 10 bases. Germline CDR1 DFQATT, CDR2 SNEGSKA (reference sequence). With V trimmed by 2 bases and J by 5 bases, 11 bases remained unmatched. The CDR3 length is 16 residues.

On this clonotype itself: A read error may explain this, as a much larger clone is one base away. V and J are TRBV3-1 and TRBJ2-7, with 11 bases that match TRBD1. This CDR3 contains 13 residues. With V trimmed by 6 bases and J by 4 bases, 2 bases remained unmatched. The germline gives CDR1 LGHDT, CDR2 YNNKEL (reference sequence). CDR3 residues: CASRGTGGYEQYF. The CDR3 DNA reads TGTGCCAGCAGGGGGACAGGGGGTTACGAGCAGTACTTC.

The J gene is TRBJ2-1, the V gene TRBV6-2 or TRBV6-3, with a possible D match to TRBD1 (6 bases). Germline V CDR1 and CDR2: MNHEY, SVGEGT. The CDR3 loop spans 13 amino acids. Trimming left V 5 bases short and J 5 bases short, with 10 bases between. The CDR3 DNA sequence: TGTGCCAGCAGTCGGACAGCCGACAATGAGCAGTTCTTC. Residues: CASSRTADNEQFF.

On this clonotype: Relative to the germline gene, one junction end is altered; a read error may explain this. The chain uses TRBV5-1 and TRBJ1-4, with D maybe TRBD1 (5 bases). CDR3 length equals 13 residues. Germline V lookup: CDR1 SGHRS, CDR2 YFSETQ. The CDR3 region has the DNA TGCGCCAGCAGCATCGGGACGGATGAAGAACTGTTTTTT. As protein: CASSIGTDEELFF.

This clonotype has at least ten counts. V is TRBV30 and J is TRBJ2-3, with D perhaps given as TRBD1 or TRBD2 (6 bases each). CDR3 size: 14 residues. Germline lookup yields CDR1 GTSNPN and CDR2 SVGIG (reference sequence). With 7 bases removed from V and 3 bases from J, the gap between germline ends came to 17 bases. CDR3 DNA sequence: TGTGCCTTGGGGGTTGGGGGGCGTACAGATACGCAGTATTTT. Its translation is CALGVGGRTDTQYF.

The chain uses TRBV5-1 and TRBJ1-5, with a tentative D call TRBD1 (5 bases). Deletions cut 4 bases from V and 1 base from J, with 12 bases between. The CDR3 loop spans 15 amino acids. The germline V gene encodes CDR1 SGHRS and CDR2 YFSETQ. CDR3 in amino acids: CASSRDGGSNQPQHF. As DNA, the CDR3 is TGCGCCAGCAGCCGGGACGGGGGAAGCAATCAGCCCCAGCATTTT.

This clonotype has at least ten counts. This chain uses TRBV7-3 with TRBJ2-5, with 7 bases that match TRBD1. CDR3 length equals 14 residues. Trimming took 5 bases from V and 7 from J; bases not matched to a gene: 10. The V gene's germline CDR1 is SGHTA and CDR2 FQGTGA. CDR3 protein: CASSPSTGRGTQYF. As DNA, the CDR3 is TGTGCCAGCAGCCCCTCGACAGGGCGAGGGACCCAGTACTTC.